This T cell receptor beta chain came from a study of early T cells in non-severe SARS-CoV-2 infection. Study as a whole: Unsorted whole-blood RNA was sequenced in bulk, leaving chains unpaired. Study observations and caveats: Lookups in VDJdb leaned toward anti-spike CD8 responses and missed private and CD4 specificities.

This clonotype was seen a handful of times. Its specificity is not known. Attachment of unique molecular identifiers to individual cDNA molecules was performed. TCRdb fed the 5' RACE reads into MiXCR, producing one record per CDR3 protein. Among fewer than 50,000 distinct CDR3 sequences listed, around 5.7% were seen once. Germline assignment: CDR1 SQVTM and CDR2 ANQGSEA. V was pared by 0 bases and J by 4 bases, with 13 bases between. The CDR3 is 14 residues long. Sequences were obtained from whole blood. This chain links TRBV29-1 with TRBJ2-7; weak D call: TRBD1 (6 bases). This clonotype was sampled from an adult who was a healthcare worker with PCR-confirmed SARS-CoV-2 infection or an uninfected control (not recorded which). The CDR3: CSVEEPGHPYEQYF. The DNA for the CDR3 is TGCAGCGTTGAAGAGCCGGGACATCCTTACGAGCAGTACTTC.